These T cell receptor beta chains were read from a single sample in a study of T cells in Graves' hyperthyroidism and ophthalmopathy. In TCRdb, the multiplex PCR reads were re-called with MiXCR into one record per CDR3 protein. In the table there are 450,000 to 650,000 distinct CDR3 sequences, 14% of which are singletons. Sequenced sample: blood. These receptors all come from a woman under 30 with Graves' ophthalmopathy. Each CDR3 is given with its conserved first and last residue. A clone size is listed for some rows: how often the clone was seen (once, few, many), or a class if it is expanded.

v_gene: TRBV7-9
abundance: .
j_gene: TRBJ1-2
CDR3aa: CASSSSDRYYGYTF

v_gene: TRBV29-1
abundance: many
j_gene: TRBJ2-3
CDR3aa: CSVAALADTDTQYF

v_gene: TRBV27
abundance: many
j_gene: TRBJ2-3
CDR3aa: CASSSLPRGLAGVRGEDTQYF

v_gene: TRBV9
abundance: .
j_gene: TRBJ2-2
CDR3aa: CASSVARDRNTGELFF

v_gene: TRBV7-9
abundance: many
j_gene: TRBJ1-2
CDR3aa: CASSKGGDGDYGYTF

v_gene: TRBV19
abundance: .
j_gene: TRBJ2-4
CDR3aa: CASRMQGAKNIQYF

v_gene: TRBV30
abundance: many
j_gene: TRBJ2-7
CDR3aa: CAWTGGSHYEQYF

v_gene: TRBV7-3
abundance: many
j_gene: TRBJ2-1
CDR3aa: CASSPTGGGNNEQFF

v_gene: TRBV5-1
abundance: .
j_gene: TRBJ2-7
CDR3aa: CASRPDGYEQYF

v_gene: TRBV2
abundance: many
j_gene: TRBJ2-7
CDR3aa: CASKVSPYEQYF

v_gene: TRBV2
abundance: many
j_gene: TRBJ2-5
CDR3aa: CASSEAPDSQETQYF

v_gene: TRBV9
abundance: .
j_gene: TRBJ2-7
CDR3aa: CASSVVGASSYEQYF

v_gene: TRBV7-2
abundance: few
j_gene: TRBJ1-2
CDR3aa: CASSRGDRLIDYGYTF

v_gene: TRBV9
abundance: few
j_gene: TRBJ1-1
CDR3aa: CASSVDAGGMNTEASF

v_gene: TRBV12-3/TRBV12-4
abundance: many
j_gene: TRBJ2-1
CDR3aa: CASSRGLAGDNEQFF

v_gene: TRBV11-3
abundance: many
j_gene: TRBJ1-3
CDR3aa: CASSSGGNTIYF

v_gene: TRBV12-3/TRBV12-4
abundance: many
j_gene: .
CDR3aa: CASSLGQTQYF

v_gene: TRBV6-2/TRBV6-3
abundance: many
j_gene: TRBJ2-7
CDR3aa: CASSQLGTGTYEQYF

v_gene: TRBV6-2/TRBV6-3
abundance: many
j_gene: TRBJ2-2
CDR3aa: CASTRDIANTGELFF

v_gene: TRBV30
abundance: few
j_gene: TRBJ2-1
CDR3aa: CAWSVLASGRPSSYNEQFF

v_gene: TRBV27
abundance: .
j_gene: TRBJ1-3
CDR3aa: CASSLYPRGGAGNTIYF

v_gene: TRBV28
abundance: few
j_gene: TRBJ2-7
CDR3aa: CASSPGQTLEQYF

v_gene: TRBV20-1
abundance: many
j_gene: TRBJ2-5
CDR3aa: CSAQDPRTLQETQYF

v_gene: TRBV4-1
abundance: .
j_gene: TRBJ1-2
CDR3aa: CASSHEWTPAGYGYTF

v_gene: TRBV11-2
abundance: many
j_gene: TRBJ2-3
CDR3aa: CASSLVPSSSIDTQYF

v_gene: TRBV9
abundance: few
j_gene: TRBJ1-3
CDR3aa: CASSVLPTSGNTIYF

v_gene: TRBV27
abundance: .
j_gene: TRBJ1-2
CDR3aa: CASSPGTGIYGYTF

v_gene: TRBV12-3/TRBV12-4
abundance: many
j_gene: TRBJ1-1
CDR3aa: CASSLRRKGEAFF

v_gene: TRBV4-1
abundance: few
j_gene: TRBJ2-7
CDR3aa: CASSQDPGKLPYEQYF

v_gene: TRBV11-2
abundance: many
j_gene: TRBJ1-1
CDR3aa: CASSRLVGTGAEAFF

v_gene: TRBV7-9
abundance: many
j_gene: TRBJ2-5
CDR3aa: CASSTRGAMETQYF

v_gene: TRBV24-1
abundance: .
j_gene: TRBJ2-1
CDR3aa: CATSDLATEQFF

v_gene: TRBV10-3
abundance: many
j_gene: TRBJ1-1
CDR3aa: CATGWDSLNTEAFF

v_gene: TRBV7-9
abundance: many
j_gene: TRBJ2-6
CDR3aa: CASSLAGVGANVLTF

v_gene: TRBV30
abundance: many
j_gene: TRBJ1-1
CDR3aa: CAWTRQGDTEAFF

v_gene: TRBV12-3/TRBV12-4
abundance: many
j_gene: TRBJ2-2
CDR3aa: CASSRGGSGELFF

v_gene: TRBV11-3
abundance: many
j_gene: TRBJ2-7
CDR3aa: CASSSGQGKEQYF

v_gene: TRBV11-2
abundance: few
j_gene: TRBJ1-3
CDR3aa: CASSLVSGLSGNTIYF

v_gene: TRBV7-2
abundance: many
j_gene: TRBJ2-7
CDR3aa: CASSLGPPGSPAYEQYF

v_gene: TRBV20-1
abundance: many
j_gene: TRBJ2-7
CDR3aa: CSARPRYYEQYF

v_gene: TRBV19
abundance: few
j_gene: TRBJ1-2
CDR3aa: CASTPGTGPGYTF

v_gene: TRBV7-9
abundance: .
j_gene: TRBJ1-1
CDR3aa: CASSLKGRLENTEAFF

v_gene: TRBV28
abundance: many
j_gene: TRBJ2-7
CDR3aa: CASSSRQESYEQYF

v_gene: TRBV6-1
abundance: .
j_gene: TRBJ2-2
CDR3aa: CASSSGLGLGVSGELFF

v_gene: TRBV7-9
abundance: .
j_gene: TRBJ2-1
CDR3aa: CASSSWGSSGRVYNEQFF

v_gene: TRBV5-8
abundance: few
j_gene: TRBJ2-3
CDR3aa: CASSYLTARVSDTQYF

v_gene: TRBV5-1
abundance: many
j_gene: TRBJ1-5
CDR3aa: CASSLAGQGPHQPQHF

v_gene: TRBV11-1
abundance: many
j_gene: TRBJ1-1
CDR3aa: CASSFRDRAWTEAFF

v_gene: TRBV9
abundance: few
j_gene: TRBJ2-5
CDR3aa: CASSVSALGGTGNLKETQYF

v_gene: TRBV4-2
abundance: few
j_gene: TRBJ1-3
CDR3aa: CASSQDGTGGSGNTIYF

v_gene: TRBV29-1
abundance: few
j_gene: TRBJ1-5
CDR3aa: CSVEEVGGQPQHF

v_gene: TRBV6-1
abundance: few
j_gene: TRBJ1-2
CDR3aa: CASSEMGIRGAYGYTF

v_gene: TRBV27
abundance: many
j_gene: TRBJ1-1
CDR3aa: CASSLGTGANTEAFF

v_gene: TRBV5-1
abundance: many
j_gene: TRBJ2-7
CDR3aa: CASSAHRIPYEQYF

v_gene: TRBV20-1
abundance: many
j_gene: TRBJ2-4
CDR3aa: CSAWSGRERNIQYF

v_gene: TRBV7-2
abundance: many
j_gene: TRBJ2-5
CDR3aa: CASSSTVFPPPQETQYF

v_gene: TRBV7-9
abundance: many
j_gene: TRBJ1-1
CDR3aa: CASSVTGNTEAFF

v_gene: TRBV5-1
abundance: many
j_gene: TRBJ2-7
CDR3aa: CASSFRSGDVYEQYF

v_gene: TRBV7-3
abundance: few
j_gene: TRBJ1-1
CDR3aa: CASRTQGGGTEAFF